The clone carrying this TCR beta chain showed up many times. Its antigen is currently unknown. The sample is drawn from a study of T cell repertoires in cytomegalovirus infection. For the study at large: Recently identified HLA-C-restricted CMV epitopes were used, and well-studied HLA-B-restricted CMV epitopes were used as well. General study points: The study identified carriers of CMV plus the relevant HLA from cumulative public TCR beta family frequency.

In TCRdb, the reads were re-called with MiXCR into one record per CDR3 protein. The sample yields approximately 770,000 distinct CDR3 sequences, 25% to 30% seen once. The sequence came from a human donor in good health (CMV status not recorded). Some clones in this sample may be carry-over from other donors' samples. This material consisted of cultured CD8+ T cells from PBMCs, taken from culture after CMV antigen stimulation.

CDR3 nucleotides: TGTGCCAGCAGCTCGGGACAGGGAAGCATCTTTAGCAATGAGCAGTTCTTC. Protein sequence: CASSSGQGSIFSNEQFF. The gene calls are TRBV11-1 and TRBJ2-1, with 9 bases fitting TRBD1. Germline CDR1 reads SGHAT; CDR2 reads FQDESV (reference sequence). The CDR3 consists of 17 residues. Trimming at V came to 4 bases and at J to 6 bases, leaving 13 bases not matched to a gene.